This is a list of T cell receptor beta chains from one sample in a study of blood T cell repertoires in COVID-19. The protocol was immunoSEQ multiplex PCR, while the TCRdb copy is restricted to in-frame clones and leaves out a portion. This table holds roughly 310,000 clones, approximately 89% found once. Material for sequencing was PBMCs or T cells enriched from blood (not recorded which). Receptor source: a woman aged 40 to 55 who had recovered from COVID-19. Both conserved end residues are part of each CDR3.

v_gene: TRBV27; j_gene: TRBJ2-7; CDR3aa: CASSPLTGGRNEQYF
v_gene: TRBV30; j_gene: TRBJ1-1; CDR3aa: CAWSGGQQIQAFF
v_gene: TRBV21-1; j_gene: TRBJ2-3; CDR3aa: CASSAQTRNTDTQYF
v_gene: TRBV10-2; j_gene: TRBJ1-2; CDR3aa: CATRQDNYGYTF
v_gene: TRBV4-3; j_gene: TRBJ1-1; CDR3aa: CASSQVGQANTEAFF
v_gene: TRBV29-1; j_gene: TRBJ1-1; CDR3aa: CSVDEQARTVAFF
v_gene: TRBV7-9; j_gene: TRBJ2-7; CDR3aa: CASSSHTYEQYF
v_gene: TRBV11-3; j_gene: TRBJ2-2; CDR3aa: CASSLDLLTAGTGELFF
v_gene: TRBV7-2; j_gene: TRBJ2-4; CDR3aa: CASSLSLAGGPDF
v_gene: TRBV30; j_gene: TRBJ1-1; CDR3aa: CAFRWGGIMNTEAFF
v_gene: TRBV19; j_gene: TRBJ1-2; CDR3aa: CASRWVGRTYGYTF
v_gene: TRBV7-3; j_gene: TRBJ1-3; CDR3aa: CASFGTGNTIYF
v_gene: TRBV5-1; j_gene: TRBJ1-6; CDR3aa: CASSLQGAVGNSPLHF
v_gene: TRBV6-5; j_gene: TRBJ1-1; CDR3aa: CASSRPTRGHTEAFF
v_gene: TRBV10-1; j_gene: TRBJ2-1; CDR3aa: CASSGASGDYNEQFF
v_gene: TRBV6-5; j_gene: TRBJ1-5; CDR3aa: CATQGPNQPQHF
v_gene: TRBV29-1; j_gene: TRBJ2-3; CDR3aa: CSLASLAGDPDTQYF
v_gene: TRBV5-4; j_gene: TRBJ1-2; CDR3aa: CASSGGQIFYGYTF
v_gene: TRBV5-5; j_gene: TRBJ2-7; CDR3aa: CASSLLVQNTGSYEQYF
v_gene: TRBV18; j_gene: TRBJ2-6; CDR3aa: CASSPRQGRSGANVLTF
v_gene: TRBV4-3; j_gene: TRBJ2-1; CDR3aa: CASSQEIAASYNEQFF
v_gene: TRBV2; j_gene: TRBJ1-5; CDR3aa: CASTERQGKSNQPQHF
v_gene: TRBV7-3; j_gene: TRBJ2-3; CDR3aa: CASSSGLAGIADTQYF
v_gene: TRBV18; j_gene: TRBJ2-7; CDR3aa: CASSQTRNYYEQYF
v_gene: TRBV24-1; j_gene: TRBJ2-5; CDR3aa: CATSEGTSGSRAQYF
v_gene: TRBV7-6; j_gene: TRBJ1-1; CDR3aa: CASSSPGTGGGLGTEAFF
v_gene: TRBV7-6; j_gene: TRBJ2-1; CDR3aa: CASSPGPPGTGKGEQFF
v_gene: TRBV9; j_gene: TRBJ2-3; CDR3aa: CASSARPLLLAGGPNTQYF
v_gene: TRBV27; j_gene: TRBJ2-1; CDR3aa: CASSLKGSVVGSYNEQFF
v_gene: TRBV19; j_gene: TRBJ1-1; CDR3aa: CASSTRSGATKDTEAFF
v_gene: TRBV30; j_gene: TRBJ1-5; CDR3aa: CAWSMNFVANQPQHF
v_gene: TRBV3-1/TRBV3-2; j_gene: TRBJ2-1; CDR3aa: CASSLSGRYNEQFF
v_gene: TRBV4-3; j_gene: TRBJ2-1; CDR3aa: CASSQVGTGVYNEQFF
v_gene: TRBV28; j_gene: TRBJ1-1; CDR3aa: CASFTVYEAFF
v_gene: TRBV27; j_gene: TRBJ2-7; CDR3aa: CASSPRGREVEQYF
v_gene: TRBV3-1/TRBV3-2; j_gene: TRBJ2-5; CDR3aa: CASSQGVAGGEETQYF
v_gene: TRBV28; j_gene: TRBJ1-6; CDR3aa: CASRKPLQNSPLHF
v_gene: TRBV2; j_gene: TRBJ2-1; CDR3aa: CASRLAGGGYNEQFF
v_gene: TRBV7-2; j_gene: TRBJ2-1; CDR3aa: CASSPLGLAIPNEQFF
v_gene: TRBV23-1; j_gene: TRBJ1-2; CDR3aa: CASSHARVSHGYTF
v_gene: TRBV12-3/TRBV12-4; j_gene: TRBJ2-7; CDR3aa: CASSPQKGNEQYF
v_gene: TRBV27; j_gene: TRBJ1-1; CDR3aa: CASSWIGETEAFF
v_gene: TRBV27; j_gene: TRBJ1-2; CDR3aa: CASSFGQGAYGYTF
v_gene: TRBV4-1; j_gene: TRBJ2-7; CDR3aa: CASSHTGTGYEQYF
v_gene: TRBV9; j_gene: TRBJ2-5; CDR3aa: CASSGRTSGGKETQYF
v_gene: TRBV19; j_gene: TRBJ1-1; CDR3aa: CASSFPRGEAFF
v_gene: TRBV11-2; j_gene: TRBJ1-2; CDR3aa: CASSLGTREGYGYTF
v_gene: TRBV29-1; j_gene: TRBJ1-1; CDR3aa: CSVDEGPEAFF
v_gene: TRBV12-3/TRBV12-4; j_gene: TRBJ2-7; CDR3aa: CASSLGGDEQYF
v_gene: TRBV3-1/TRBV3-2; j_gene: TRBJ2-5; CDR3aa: CASSNRAIQETQYF
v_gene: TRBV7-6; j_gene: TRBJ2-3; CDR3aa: CASSPRTSGSGLDTQYF
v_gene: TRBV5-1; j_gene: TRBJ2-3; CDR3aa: CASSLLGLAGGGDTQYF
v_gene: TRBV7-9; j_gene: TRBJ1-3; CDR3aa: CASSSWDSSNTIYF
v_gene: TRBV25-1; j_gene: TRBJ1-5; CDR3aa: CASSSGTFNQPQHF
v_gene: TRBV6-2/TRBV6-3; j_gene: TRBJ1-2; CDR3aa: CASSYRQGVRYGYTF